This T cell receptor beta chain was sequenced for a study of blood T cell repertoires in COVID-19. Study-wide context: There were acute and convalescent COVID-19 samples, and they came from the United States, Italy and Spain. PBMCs, B-cell-depleted T cells, or T cells provided the cDNA or gDNA that made up the material.

Germline V gene data show CDR1 as MGHRA and CDR2 as YSYEKL. This CDR3 region has 16 residues. The junction had 11 bases not matched to a gene; V was cut back by 1 base and J by 7 bases. Study processing details: Amplifying reference gene primers gave estimates of nucleated cell counts. Generated by immunoSEQ multiplex PCR, the TCRdb table keeps only in-frame clones and is missing some. That table is the source of V, J and clone size, and D and trimming were worked out from the DNA. The sample yields fewer than 100,000 clones, more than 75% seen once. The TCR comes from a human donor with acute or convalescent COVID-19. The donor label of this sample is uncertain. Sequenced input: peripheral blood. V usage is TRBV4-1 and J usage is TRBJ2-3; 7 nucleotides line up with TRBD2. The CDR3 reads CASSQVGPKAGHTQYF. The DNA of the CDR3 is TGCGCCAGCAGCCAAGTCGGACCTAAAGCGGGACATACGCAGTATTTT.